This is a list of T cell receptor beta chains from one sample in a study of cytomegalovirus exposure and HLA in healthy donors. Assay: immunoSEQ multiplex PCR; the TCRdb copy retains only in-frame clones and omits some. This sample yields some 150,000 clones, of which roughly four fifths are seen a single time; around 3.7% belongs to the top ten. Sequenced sample: PBMCs. Every receptor here comes from a male donor in good health and CMV-seronegative. Both conserved end residues are part of each CDR3. A D gene is named only where the DNA matches it firmly. Only some rows state a clone size, as once, few, many or a class for expanded clones.

J: TRBJ2-7
size: once
V: TRBV4-1
D: .
CDR3: CASSRGTVSYEQYF
DNA: TGCGCCAGCAGCCGCGGGACAGTCTCCTACGAGCAGTACTTC

J: TRBJ2-5
size: .
V: TRBV14
D: .
CDR3: CASSQDLVETQYF
DNA: TGTGCCAGCAGCCAAGATCTAGTGGAGACCCAGTACTTC

J: TRBJ2-2
size: .
V: TRBV6-5
D: TRBD1
CDR3: CASGPDRGPIGELFF
DNA: TGTGCCAGCGGCCCCGACAGGGGTCCTATCGGGGAGCTGTTTTTT

J: TRBJ2-7
size: few
V: TRBV7-2
D: TRBD2
CDR3: CASSLVEREYEQYF
DNA: TGTGCCAGCAGCTTAGTTGAGCGGGAGTACGAGCAGTACTTC

J: TRBJ1-2
size: .
V: TRBV30
D: .
CDR3: CAWSPGRAGYTF
DNA: TGTGCCTGGAGTCCCGGCAGGGCTGGCTACACCTTC

J: TRBJ1-1
size: .
V: TRBV12-5
D: TRBD1
CDR3: CASGSSNTGTGGDGTEAFF
DNA: TGTGCTAGTGGTTCCTCAAATACCGGGACAGGGGGGGACGGCACTGAAGCTTTCTTT

J: TRBJ1-5
size: .
V: TRBV7-8
D: TRBD1
CDR3: CASSLVRGRGPQHF
DNA: TGTGCCAGCAGCTTAGTCAGGGGGCGTGGGCCCCAGCATTTT

J: TRBJ1-4
size: .
V: TRBV19
D: .
CDR3: CASSISQGTNEKLFF
DNA: TGTGCCAGTAGTATCTCTCAGGGGACTAATGAAAAACTGTTTTTT

J: TRBJ2-3
size: few
V: TRBV7-9
D: .
CDR3: CASSTGLGTQYF
DNA: TGTGCCAGCAGCACAGGGCTGGGGACGCAGTATTTT

J: TRBJ2-7
size: .
V: TRBV28
D: TRBD1
CDR3: CASSDRDPYEQYF
DNA: TGTGCCAGCAGTGACAGGGACCCCTACGAGCAGTACTTC

J: TRBJ2-2
size: .
V: TRBV11-2
D: .
CDR3: CASSFTANTGELFF
DNA: TGTGCCAGCAGCTTTACAGCGAACACCGGGGAGCTGTTTTTT

J: TRBJ1-5
size: .
V: TRBV6-5
D: .
CDR3: CASSYGARNQPQHF
DNA: TGTGCCAGCAGTTACGGGGCAAGAAATCAGCCCCAGCATTTT

J: TRBJ2-1
size: .
V: TRBV27
D: TRBD1
CDR3: CASSSMGQGAFGEQFF
DNA: TGTGCCAGCAGTTCCATGGGACAGGGAGCGTTTGGTGAGCAGTTCTTC

J: TRBJ2-1
size: .
V: TRBV6-5
D: .
CDR3: CASSRDTYNEQFF
DNA: TGTGCCAGCAGTCGGGACACCTACAATGAGCAGTTCTTC

J: TRBJ2-7
size: few
V: TRBV6-6
D: .
CDR3: CASSYPGQYEQYF
DNA: TGTGCCAGCAGTTACCCAGGACAGTACGAGCAGTACTTC

J: TRBJ1-2
size: once
V: TRBV6-6
D: TRBD1
CDR3: CASSTTGTANYGYTF
DNA: TGTGCCAGCAGTACGACCGGGACAGCTAACTATGGCTACACCTTC

J: TRBJ2-2
size: few
V: TRBV5-1
D: TRBD1
CDR3: CASSLNPGQGNTGELFF
DNA: TGCGCCAGCAGCCTTAATCCGGGACAGGGGAACACCGGGGAGCTGTTTTTT

J: TRBJ1-1
size: few
V: TRBV30
D: .
CDR3: CAWSVGRNTEAFF
DNA: TGTGCCTGGAGTGTGGGGAGGAACACTGAAGCTTTCTTT

J: TRBJ2-2
size: .
V: TRBV13
D: .
CDR3: CASSLGEQNTGELFF
DNA: TGTGCCAGCAGCTTAGGAGAGCAGAACACCGGGGAGCTGTTTTTT

J: TRBJ2-3
size: .
V: TRBV18
D: TRBD1
CDR3: CASSAGQGRGDTQYF
DNA: TGTGCCAGCTCAGCCGGACAGGGGCGGGGAGATACGCAGTATTTT

J: TRBJ2-1
size: .
V: TRBV4-2
D: TRBD2
CDR3: CASSFRSSGEDNEQFF
DNA: TGTGCCAGCAGCTTCCGATCTAGCGGGGAGGACAATGAGCAGTTCTTC

J: TRBJ1-5
size: .
V: TRBV27
D: TRBD1
CDR3: CASGTQGNGQPQHF
DNA: TGTGCCAGCGGGACACAGGGGAACGGTCAGCCCCAGCATTTT

J: TRBJ2-1
size: .
V: TRBV19
D: TRBD2
CDR3: CASSKVAGGFTSEQFF
DNA: TGTGCCAGTAGTAAGGTAGCGGGGGGGTTTACAAGTGAGCAGTTCTTC

J: TRBJ1-2
size: once
V: TRBV6-4
D: .
CDR3: CASSDPRTGEKFGGYTF
DNA: TGTGCCAGCAGCGATCCCCGAACAGGAGAAAAGTTTGGGGGCTACACCTTC

J: TRBJ2-7
size: few
V: TRBV4-1
D: .
CDR3: CASSQKTGTYEQYF
DNA: TGCGCCAGCAGCCAAAAGACAGGAACCTACGAGCAGTACTTC

J: TRBJ1-1
size: .
V: TRBV9
D: TRBD1
CDR3: CASSVGQGVDTEAFF
DNA: TGTGCCAGCAGCGTAGGACAGGGCGTTGACACTGAAGCTTTCTTT

J: TRBJ1-5
size: .
V: TRBV18
D: TRBD1
CDR3: CASSPGQDRNQPQHF
DNA: TGTGCCAGCTCACCAGGACAGGATCGCAATCAGCCCCAGCATTTT

J: TRBJ2-1
size: once
V: TRBV30
D: TRBD2
CDR3: CAWRRSGRVSNEQFF
DNA: TGTGCCTGGAGAAGGAGCGGGAGGGTTTCAAATGAGCAGTTCTTC

J: TRBJ1-2
size: .
V: TRBV7-2
D: .
CDR3: CASSLVGFYGYTF
DNA: TGTGCCAGCAGCTTAGTGGGCTTCTATGGCTACACCTTC

J: TRBJ1-2
size: .
V: TRBV5-5
D: .
CDR3: CASSRQSEYGYTF
DNA: TGTGCCAGCAGCCGACAGAGCGAGTATGGCTACACCTTC

J: TRBJ2-1
size: .
V: TRBV6-5
D: .
CDR3: CASSPSYNEQFF
DNA: TGTGCCAGCAGTCCCTCGTACAATGAGCAGTTCTTC

J: TRBJ2-2
size: .
V: TRBV19
D: TRBD1
CDR3: CASSLQGTGELFF
DNA: TGTGCCAGTAGTCTACAGGGGACCGGGGAGCTGTTTTTT

J: TRBJ2-1
size: .
V: TRBV7-3
D: .
CDR3: CASSLGLASDEQFF
DNA: TGTGCCAGCAGCTTAGGGCTAGCGTCGGATGAGCAGTTCTTC

J: TRBJ1-3
size: few
V: TRBV5-8
D: TRBD1
CDR3: CASSQGQVSGNTIYF
DNA: TGTGCCAGCAGCCAGGGACAGGTCTCTGGAAACACCATATATTTT

J: TRBJ2-1
size: .
V: TRBV10-3
D: .
CDR3: CAISESRAGSSYNEQFF
DNA: TGTGCCATCAGTGAGTCTAGGGCGGGGAGCTCCTACAATGAGCAGTTCTTC

J: TRBJ2-7
size: .
V: TRBV28
D: TRBD1
CDR3: CASSQGADVDEQYF
DNA: TGTGCCAGCAGCCAGGGGGCTGACGTCGACGAGCAGTACTTC

J: TRBJ2-1
size: .
V: TRBV28
D: .
CDR3: CASSLTPVGEQFF
DNA: TGTGCCAGCAGTTTAACCCCGGTGGGCGAGCAGTTCTTC

J: TRBJ1-4
size: .
V: TRBV4-1
D: .
CDR3: CASSQDQVNEKLFF
DNA: TGCGCCAGCAGCCAAGATCAGGTTAATGAAAAACTGTTTTTT

J: TRBJ1-5
size: .
V: TRBV6-1
D: .
CDR3: CASRLRRADHQPQHF
DNA: TGTGCCAGCAGACTACGCAGGGCCGATCATCAGCCCCAGCATTTT

J: TRBJ2-7
size: .
V: TRBV15
D: TRBD1
CDR3: CATSKGGDSSYEQYF
DNA: TGTGCCACCAGCAAAGGTGGGGACAGTAGCTACGAGCAGTACTTC

J: TRBJ2-5
size: .
V: TRBV12-5
D: .
CDR3: CASGLLGGEETQYF
DNA: TGTGCTAGTGGTTTACTCGGCGGAGAAGAGACCCAGTACTTC

J: TRBJ1-3
size: .
V: TRBV25-1
D: .
CDR3: CASSELQGRENTIYF
DNA: TGTGCCAGCAGTGAACTACAGGGTCGTGAAAACACCATATATTTT

J: TRBJ2-7
size: .
V: TRBV7-2
D: .
CDR3: CASSLRTEKTYEQYF
DNA: TGTGCCAGCAGCTTACGGACTGAAAAAACCTACGAGCAGTACTTC

J: TRBJ2-1
size: .
V: TRBV19
D: TRBD2
CDR3: CASSADGLGWNEQFF
DNA: TGTGCCAGTAGTGCCGACGGACTAGGCTGGAATGAGCAGTTCTTC

J: TRBJ2-2
size: .
V: TRBV11-2
D: TRBD1
CDR3: CASSLGQGYTGELFF
DNA: TGTGCCAGCAGCTTAGGACAGGGGTACACCGGGGAGCTGTTTTTT

J: TRBJ1-3
size: once
V: TRBV28
D: .
CDR3: CASTRPNGGRHGNTIYF
DNA: TGTGCCAGCACCCGCCCGAACGGAGGCCGACATGGAAACACCATATATTTT

J: TRBJ2-2
size: few
V: TRBV6-6
D: TRBD1
CDR3: CASRLGTGETGELFF
DNA: TGTGCCAGCAGATTGGGGACAGGGGAAACCGGGGAGCTGTTTTTT

J: TRBJ1-2
size: .
V: TRBV4-2
D: TRBD1
CDR3: CASSQDRDRGNGYTF
DNA: TGTGCCAGCAGCCAAGACCGGGACAGGGGGAATGGCTACACCTTC

J: TRBJ1-6
size: .
V: TRBV6-5
D: .
CDR3: CASSLTGASPLHF
DNA: TGTGCCAGCAGTTTAACAGGCGCTTCACCCCTCCACTTT

J: TRBJ1-1
size: .
V: TRBV7-9
D: .
CDR3: CSSSLLRGGTEAFF
DNA: TGTTCCAGCAGCTTATTAAGGGGAGGTACTGAAGCTTTCTTT